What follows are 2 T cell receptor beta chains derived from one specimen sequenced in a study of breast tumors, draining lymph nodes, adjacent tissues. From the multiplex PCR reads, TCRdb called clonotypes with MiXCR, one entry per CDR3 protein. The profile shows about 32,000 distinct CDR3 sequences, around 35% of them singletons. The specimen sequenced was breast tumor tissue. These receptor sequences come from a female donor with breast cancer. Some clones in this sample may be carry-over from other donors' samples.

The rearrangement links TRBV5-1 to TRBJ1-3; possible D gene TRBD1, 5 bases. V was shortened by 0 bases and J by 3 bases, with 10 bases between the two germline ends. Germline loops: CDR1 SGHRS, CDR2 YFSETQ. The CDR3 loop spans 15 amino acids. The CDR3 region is CASSLAGGSGNTIYF. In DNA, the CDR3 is TGCGCCAGCAGCTTGGCCGGGGGAAGTGGAAACACCATATATTTT.

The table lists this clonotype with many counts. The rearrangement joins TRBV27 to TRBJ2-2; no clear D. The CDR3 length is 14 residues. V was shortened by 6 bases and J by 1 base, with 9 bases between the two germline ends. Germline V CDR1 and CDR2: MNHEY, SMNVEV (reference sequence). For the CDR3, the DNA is TGTGCCAGCAGCGGGTTTCAGAACACCGGGGAGCTGTTTTTT. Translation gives CASSGFQNTGELFF.